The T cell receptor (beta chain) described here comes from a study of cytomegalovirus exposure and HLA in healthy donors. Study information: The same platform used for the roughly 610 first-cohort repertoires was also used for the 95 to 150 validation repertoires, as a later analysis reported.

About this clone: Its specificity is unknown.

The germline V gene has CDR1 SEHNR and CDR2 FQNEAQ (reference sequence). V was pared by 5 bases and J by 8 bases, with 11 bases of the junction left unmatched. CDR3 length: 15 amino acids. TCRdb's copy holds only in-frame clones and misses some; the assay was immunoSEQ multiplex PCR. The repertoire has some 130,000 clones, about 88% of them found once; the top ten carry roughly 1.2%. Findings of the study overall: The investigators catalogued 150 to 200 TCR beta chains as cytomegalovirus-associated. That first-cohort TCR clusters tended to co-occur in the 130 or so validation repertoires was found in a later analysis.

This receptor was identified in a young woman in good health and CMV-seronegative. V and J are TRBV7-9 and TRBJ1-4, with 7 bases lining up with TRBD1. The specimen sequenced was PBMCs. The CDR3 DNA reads TGTGCCAGCAGCCCTACAGACAGGGATCACGAAAAACTGTTTTTT. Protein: CASSPTDRDHEKLFF.